This TCR beta chain was captured by sequencing in a study of response to subunit inactivated influenza vaccine (dated by TCRdb to 2016 to 2019). In terms of the full investigation: The study used deep quantitative T cell receptor repertoire profiling to track responses to a trivalent subunit inactivated influenza vaccine. Overall study outcomes, separate from this receptor: It was suggested by the authors that each seasonal influenza vaccination may recruit only a limited number of new T cells.

The CDR3 contains 15 residues, cysteine and phenylalanine counted. The only DNA kept is the CDR3, 45 bases in frame from the first base. V is reduced by 5 bases and J by 0 bases, leaving a spacing of 11 bases between them. The CDR1 and CDR2 encoded by the germline V gene are SGHTA and FQGNSA. Receptor amplification or capture employed RT-PCR. The run used an Illumina HiSeq 2500. In TCRdb, the public reads were trimmed at Q25 with fastp and aligned with MiXCR, with productive beta chains retained. A single entry per CDR3 protein holds the most common genes and DNA from its merged rows. The sample data list a few hundred thousand distinct CDR3 sequences, and about 7.2% of these were observed just once. Around 12% of the sample rests with the top ten. As concerns this clonotype: No cognate antigen has been identified for it. One base away there is no much larger clone; base qualities are not given.

The receptor was derived from a man between 45 and 75 years old who received an inactivated influenza vaccine. Donor details come from another sample of the same person, matched by shared clones. This chain is built from TRBV7-2 and TRBJ2-1; TRBD1 could be the D gene, as 5 bases match. The source material was PBMCs from blood, sampled about 24 months after vaccination. The bases are TGTGCCAGCAGCGCCAGACAGAGCTCCTACAATGAGCAGTTCTTC. This codes for CASSARQSSYNEQFF.